This TCR beta chain is drawn from a study of blood T cell repertoires in COVID-19. The overall study: From the United States, Italy and Spain came samples of acute and convalescent COVID-19.

V was pared by 0 bases and J by 5 bases, with 16 bases between. Germline values: CDR1 SNHLY, CDR2 FYNNEI. This CDR3 region has 16 residues. How the authors handled the data: Estimated nucleated cell counts came from reference gene primer amplification. The table came from immunoSEQ multiplex PCR; TCRdb's copy has only in-frame clones and leaves some out. The DNA was the basis for D and trimming; V, J and clone size are from that table. The data contain 250,000 or so clones, approximately 90% of them singletons. Researchers sorted participants into cohorts using their self-reported clinical history. Sequencing was done on a sample of PBMCs or T cells enriched from blood (not recorded which). The sequence derives from a human donor in a cohort exposed to, infected with or recovered from COVID-19 (not recorded which). The donor label of this sample is uncertain. The chain recombines TRBV2 with TRBJ1-1; tentatively, D is TRBD1 (5 bases). CDR3 loop: CASSEALLGRGTEAFF. DNA of the CDR3: TGTGCCAGCAGTGAAGCGCTTTTGGGGCGTGGGACTGAAGCTTTCTTT.